The T cell receptor beta chain described here comes from a study of cytomegalovirus exposure and HLA in healthy donors. The CDR3 covers 14 residues. Germline V CDR1 and CDR2: SNHLY, FYNNEI. Trimming took off 1 base at V and 5 bases at J, with 11 bases between the two ends. A word on this clone: The target antigen is unknown.

Study outcomes and limitations: Later, TCR association rates were found to vary by HLA locus, highest for DRB1 and lowest for HLA-C. By a later analysis, the bulk of CMV-associated TCR beta chains appeared HLA-restricted. Exclusion applied to some V segments, including TRBV6-2 and TRBV6-3, as they were indistinguishable. Trimming of TCR beta V- and J-genes showed a link, identified in a later analysis, to a missense DCLRE1C variant.

PCR was performed using 60 Vbeta and 13 Jbeta primers. Sequenced by immunoSEQ multiplex PCR; TCRdb stores in-frame clones only, minus some. The sample lists some 180,000 clones, roughly two thirds occurring once. Sequenced: PBMCs. The V and J genes are TRBV2 and TRBJ1-2, with a possible D match to TRBD1 (5 bases). The TCR comes from a woman younger than 35 in good health and CMV-seropositive. CDR3 in amino acids: CASSEDRRPYGYTF. The CDR3, as DNA: TGTGCCAGCAGTGAAGACAGGAGACCTTATGGCTACACCTTC.